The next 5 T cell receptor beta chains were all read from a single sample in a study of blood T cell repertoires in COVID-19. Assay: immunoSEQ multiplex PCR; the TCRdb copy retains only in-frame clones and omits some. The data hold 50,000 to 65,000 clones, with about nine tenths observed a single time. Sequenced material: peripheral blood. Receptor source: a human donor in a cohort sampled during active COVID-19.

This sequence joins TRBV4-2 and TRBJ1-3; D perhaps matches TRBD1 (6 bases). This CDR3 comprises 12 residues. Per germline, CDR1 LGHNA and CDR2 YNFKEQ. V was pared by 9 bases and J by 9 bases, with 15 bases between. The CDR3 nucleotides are TGTGCCAGTGAAGGGGGTGGGGGCACCATATATTTT. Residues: CASEGGGGTIYF.

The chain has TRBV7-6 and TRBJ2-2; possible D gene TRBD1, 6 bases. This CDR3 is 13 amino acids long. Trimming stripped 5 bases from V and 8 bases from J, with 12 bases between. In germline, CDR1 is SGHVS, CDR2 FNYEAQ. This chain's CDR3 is CASSNRVAGELFF. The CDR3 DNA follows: TGTGCCAGCAGCAACAGGGTGGCGGGGGAGCTGTTTTTT.

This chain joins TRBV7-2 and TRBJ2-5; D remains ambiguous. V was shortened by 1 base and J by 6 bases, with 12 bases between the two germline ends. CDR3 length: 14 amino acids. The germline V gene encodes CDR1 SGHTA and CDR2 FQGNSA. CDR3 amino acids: CASSLVGADKTQYF. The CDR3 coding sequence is TGTGCCAGCAGCTTAGTAGGCGCGGATAAGACCCAGTACTTC.

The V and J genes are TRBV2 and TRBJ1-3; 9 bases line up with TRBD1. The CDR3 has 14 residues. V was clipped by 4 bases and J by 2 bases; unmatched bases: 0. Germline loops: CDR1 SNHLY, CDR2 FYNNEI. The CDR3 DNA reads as TGTGCCAGCAGTGGGGACAGGGCTGGAAACACCATATATTTT. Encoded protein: CASSGDRAGNTIYF.

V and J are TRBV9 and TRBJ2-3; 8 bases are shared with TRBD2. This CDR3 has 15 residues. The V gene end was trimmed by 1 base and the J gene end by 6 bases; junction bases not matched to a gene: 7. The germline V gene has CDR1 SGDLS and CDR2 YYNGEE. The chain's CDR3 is CASSVLGGGLDTQYF. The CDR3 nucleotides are TGTGCCAGCAGCGTACTAGGCGGGGGGTTGGATACGCAGTATTTT.